Listed below are T cell receptor beta chains from one sample, sequenced in a study of T cells in Graves' hyperthyroidism and ophthalmopathy. TCRdb fed the multiplex PCR reads into MiXCR, producing one record per CDR3 protein. The sample contains hundreds of thousands of distinct CDR3 sequences, about a sixth of which appear only once. Sequencing was done on a sample of blood. These receptors were taken from a woman aged 25 to 39 with Graves' hyperthyroidism. Both conserved end residues are part of each CDR3. The D gene is left open where the match is weak. Not all rows give a size; the values are once, few, many and, for expanded clones, a class.

v_gene	j_gene	abundance	d_gene	CDR3nt	CDR3aa
TRBV7-2	TRBJ2-1	few	.	TGTGCCAGCAGCAACCCCACTGGGAACAATGAGCAGTTCTTC	CASSNPTGNNEQFF
TRBV11-2	TRBJ2-1	many	.	TGTGCCAGCAGGATCCCCGGACTGGCCAGTGCCCACAATGAGCAGTTCTTC	CASRIPGLASAHNEQFF
TRBV28	TRBJ2-1	many	TRBD2	TGTGCCATCAAGGGAGGGCCGAATGAGCAGTTCTTC	CAIKGGPNEQFF
TRBV28	TRBJ2-5	many	.	TGTGCCAGCAGTCCCCCCCGGAGGGGCGCTCAAGAGACCCAGTACTTC	CASSPPRRGAQETQYF
TRBV28	TRBJ1-5	many	.	TGTGCCAGCAGTTTGCCCCAGGCCCGGCCCCAGCATTTT	CASSLPQARPQHF
TRBV9	TRBJ2-3	.	.	TGTGCCAGCAGCGCCGTATTCGTGGTGAATACGCAGTATTTT	CASSAVFVVNTQYF
TRBV4-2	TRBJ2-3	.	TRBD2	TGTGCCAGCAGCCAAAGATCCCCTCAACCCGGGACTAGCGGACTCACAGATACGCAGTATTTT	CASSQRSPQPGTSGLTDTQYF
TRBV9	TRBJ2-1	.	TRBD2	TGTGCCAGCAGCGGAAGCGGGAGGGCCTCCTACAATGAGCAGTTCTTC	CASSGSGRASYNEQFF
TRBV9	TRBJ2-7	.	TRBD2	TGTGCCAGCAGCGTAGGTGCTAGCGGGATGGGCTACGAGCAGTACTTC	CASSVGASGMGYEQYF
TRBV30	TRBJ2-3	few	.	TGTGCTAGGGGAGGCGGGATAGTAAGAGATACGCAGTATTTT	CARGGGIVRDTQYF
TRBV19	TRBJ1-1	.	.	TGTGCCAGTACTATAGGGACATTCACTGAAGCTTTCTTT	CASTIGTFTEAFF
TRBV27	TRBJ1-4	many	TRBD1	TGTGCCAGCAGTTTAGAAGGACAGGGCTGGGAAAAACTGTTTTTT	CASSLEGQGWEKLFF
TRBV20-1	TRBJ2-3	few	TRBD2	TGCAGTGCCGCGTCTAGCGGGGTCTACCCAGATACGCAGTATTTT	CSAASSGVYPDTQYF
TRBV13	TRBJ2-2	many	TRBD1	TGTGCCAGCAGCCCCGGACAGGCGAACACCGGGGAGCTGTTTTTT	CASSPGQANTGELFF
TRBV6-1	TRBJ1-5	many	.	TGTGCCAGCAGATTGACAGGTGGAGGGTCGGGCAATCAGCCCCAGCATTTT	CASRLTGGGSGNQPQHF
TRBV5-1	TRBJ1-6	.	.	TGCGCCAGCAGCGCACTTGACAGTATCAATTCACCCCTCCACTTT	CASSALDSINSPLHF
TRBV4-2	TRBJ1-3	many	.	TGTGCCAGCAGCCAAGAGCATCTGACCTCTGGAAACACCATATATTTT	CASSQEHLTSGNTIYF
TRBV28	TRBJ2-7	few	TRBD1	TGTGCCAGCTACCCTTATGCCCCGGACAGGGGGAGGTCCTACGAGCAGTACTTC	CASYPYAPDRGRSYEQYF
TRBV20-1	TRBJ2-7	many	TRBD1	TGCAGTGCTCGACAGGGGATCGACGAGCAGTACTTC	CSARQGIDEQYF
TRBV19	TRBJ2-2	.	TRBD1	TGTGCCAGTATCCCCGGACAGGGTTTCGCCGGGGAGCTGTTTTTT	CASIPGQGFAGELFF
TRBV5-4	TRBJ2-7	.	TRBD2	TGTGCCAGCAGCATGGGGACTAGCGTCACCTCCTACGAGCAGTACTTC	CASSMGTSVTSYEQYF
TRBV29-1	TRBJ2-2	many	.	TGCAGCGTTGTCGAGGGGCGGAACACCGGGGAGCTGTTTTTT	CSVVEGRNTGELFF
TRBV2	TRBJ2-1	many	.	TGTGCCAGCAATGACGAGATCTACAATGAGCAGTTCTTC	CASNDEIYNEQFF
TRBV6-5	TRBJ2-3	many	TRBD2	TGTGCCAGCAGTTACTCGACCGGGGGGGGAGTTGAAACAGATACGCAGTATTTT	CASSYSTGGGVETDTQYF
TRBV4-1	TRBJ2-7	.	.	TGCGCCAGCAGCCAAGGAGGAAGGGGGGGCTACGAGCAGTACTTC	CASSQGGRGGYEQYF
TRBV12-3/TRBV12-4	TRBJ2-5	.	.	TGTGCCAGCAGTTTTGGTTCAGCGCGGCAGGAGACCCAGTACTTC	CASSFGSARQETQYF
TRBV6-2/TRBV6-3	TRBJ1-1	many	.	TGTGCCAGCAGTTACTCGAAACAGTCCATGAACACTGAAGCTTTCTTT	CASSYSKQSMNTEAFF
TRBV7-2	TRBJ2-7	many	.	TGTGCCAGCAGCCAGAGGACCCTCTCCTACGAGCAGTACTTC	CASSQRTLSYEQYF
TRBV19	TRBJ1-1	few	TRBD1	TGTGCCAGTAGTCAAGTTGTTCGCGGGACAGGGGGCGACACTGAAGCTTTCTTT	CASSQVVRGTGGDTEAFF
TRBV6-2/TRBV6-3	TRBJ2-1	many	TRBD2	TGTGCCAGCAAGACTACTGCCAGCGGGAGGGCCGAGGAGCAGTTCTTC	CASKTTASGRAEEQFF
TRBV7-9	TRBJ2-3	.	.	TGTGCCAGCAGCCGCATTAGGGGGAGCACAGATACGCAGTATTTT	CASSRIRGSTDTQYF
TRBV30	TRBJ1-1	many	.	TGTGCCTGGAGAGGGGGGGAGGGTAGATCCCACACTGAAGCTTTCTTT	CAWRGGEGRSHTEAFF
TRBV28	TRBJ2-1	many	.	TGTGCCAGCAGGATACACAGCTCCTACAATGAGCAGTTCTTC	CASRIHSSYNEQFF
TRBV2	TRBJ2-2	.	.	TGTGCCAGCAGGCCTAGGCAGGGTGGCACCGGGGAGCTGTTTTTT	CASRPRQGGTGELFF
TRBV28	TRBJ2-1	many	TRBD1	TGTGCCAGCAGTCCCCGTACAGGGGGCAATGAGCAGTTCTTC	CASSPRTGGNEQFF
TRBV6-8	TRBJ2-2	.	.	TGTGCCAGCAGTTGGGACTCCAGGGAGCTGTTTTTT	CASSWDSRELFF
TRBV5-1	TRBJ2-3	many	TRBD2	TGCGCCAGCAGCTTCACCTCTAGCGGGCCCTTCACAGATACGCAGTATTTT	CASSFTSSGPFTDTQYF
TRBV6-2/TRBV6-3	TRBJ2-7	few	.	TGTGCCAGCAGTTACTCTCTGCTAGTATGGGTCGAGCAGTACTTC	CASSYSLLVWVEQYF
TRBV7-2	TRBJ2-7	many	TRBD2	TGTGCCAGCAGCTTCGGACTAGCGGGAGGGCCGGGAGAGCAGTACTTC	CASSFGLAGGPGEQYF
TRBV6-1	TRBJ2-7	few	TRBD2	TGTGCCAGCAGGGGGACTAGCCGGAACTACGAGCAGTACTTC	CASRGTSRNYEQYF
TRBV7-3	TRBJ2-3	once	TRBD2	TGTGCCAGCAGCTCCCTAGCGGGAGGGCGAACAGATACGCAGTATTTT	CASSSLAGGRTDTQYF
TRBV10-3	TRBJ1-6	.	.	TGTGCCATCAAGCCCCCCGGGAATTCACCCCTCCACTTT	CAIKPPGNSPLHF
TRBV20-1	TRBJ2-2	many	.	TGCAGTGCTAGTTCACAGCCGAACACCGGGGAGCTGTTTTTT	CSASSQPNTGELFF
TRBV7-9	TRBJ1-3	.	TRBD1	TGTGCCAGCAGCCCGGGACAGAACCCTGGAAACACCATATATTTT	CASSPGQNPGNTIYF
TRBV7-8	TRBJ1-5	.	.	TGTGCCAGCAGCTTAGCTACTTTCGATAGCAATCAGCCCCAGCATTTT	CASSLATFDSNQPQHF
TRBV5-5	TRBJ2-3	many	.	TGTGCCAGCAGCAGGGGACGGTCTAGCACAGATACGCAGTATTTT	CASSRGRSSTDTQYF
TRBV4-3	TRBJ1-1	.	.	TGCGCCAGCAGCCAACGGGGGGGTGCTGAAGCTTTCTTT	CASSQRGGAEAFF
TRBV27	TRBJ1-2	many	.	TGTGCCAGCAGTTCCCAGAATTCTAACTATGGCTACACCTTC	CASSSQNSNYGYTF
TRBV29-1	TRBJ2-7	.	TRBD2	TGCAGCGTTCAAAAACTCGACGGGACTAGCGGCACCTACGAGCAGTGCTTC	CSVQKLDGTSGTYEQCF
TRBV7-9	TRBJ2-2	.	.	TGTGCCAGCAGAATAGGAGGGGTCGACGGGGAGCTGTTTTTT	CASRIGGVDGELFF
TRBV20-1	TRBJ2-3	many	TRBD1	TGCAGTGCTAGCAAGAGGGGGCGAGAGTATTTT	CSASKRGREYF
TRBV5-1	TRBJ1-1	many	.	TGCGCCAGCAGCTTGGGGAGACAAAACACTGAAGCTTTCTTT	CASSLGRQNTEAFF
TRBV20-1	TRBJ2-5	once	.	TGCAGTGCCCAGGACGTTTTGTCTGGGTTTCAAGAGACCCAGTACTTC	CSAQDVLSGFQETQYF